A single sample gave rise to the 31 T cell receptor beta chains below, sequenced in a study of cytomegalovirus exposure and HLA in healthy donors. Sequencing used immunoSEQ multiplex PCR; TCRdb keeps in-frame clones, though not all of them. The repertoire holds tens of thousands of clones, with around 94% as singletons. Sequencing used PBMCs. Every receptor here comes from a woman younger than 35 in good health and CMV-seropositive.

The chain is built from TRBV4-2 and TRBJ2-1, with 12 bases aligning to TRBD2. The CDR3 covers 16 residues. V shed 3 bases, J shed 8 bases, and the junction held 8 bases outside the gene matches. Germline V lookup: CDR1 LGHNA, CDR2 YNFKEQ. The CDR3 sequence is CASSHLSSGGADEQFF. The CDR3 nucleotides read TGTGCCAGCAGCCACCTCTCTAGCGGGGGGGCCGATGAGCAGTTCTTC.

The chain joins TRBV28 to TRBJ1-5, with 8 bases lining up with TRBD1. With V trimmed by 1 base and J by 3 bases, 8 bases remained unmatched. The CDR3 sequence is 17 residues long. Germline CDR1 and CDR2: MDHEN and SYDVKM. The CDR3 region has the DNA TGTGCCAGCAGTTTATTCTTTGGGACAGGAGCCAATCAGCCCCAGCATTTT. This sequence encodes CASSLFFGTGANQPQHF.

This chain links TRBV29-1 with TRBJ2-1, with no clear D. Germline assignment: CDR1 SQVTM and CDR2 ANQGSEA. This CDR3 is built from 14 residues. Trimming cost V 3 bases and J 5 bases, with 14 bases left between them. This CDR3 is CSVDGLTGNNEQFF. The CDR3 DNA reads TGCAGCGTTGATGGCCTAACGGGTAACAATGAGCAGTTCTTC.

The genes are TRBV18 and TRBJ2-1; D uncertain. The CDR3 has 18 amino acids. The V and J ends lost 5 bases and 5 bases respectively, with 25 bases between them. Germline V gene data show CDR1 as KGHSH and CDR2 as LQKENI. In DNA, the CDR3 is TGTGCCAGCTCATCGAAAAGGCAGAGGCCTAACCTTGACAATGAGCAGTTCTTC. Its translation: CASSSKRQRPNLDNEQFF.

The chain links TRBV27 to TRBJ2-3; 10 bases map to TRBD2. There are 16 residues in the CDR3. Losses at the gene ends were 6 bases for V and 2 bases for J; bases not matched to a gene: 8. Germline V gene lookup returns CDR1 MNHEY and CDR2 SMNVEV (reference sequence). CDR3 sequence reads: CASSPTAGGPTDTQYF. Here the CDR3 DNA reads TGTGCCAGCAGCCCCACAGCGGGGGGGCCCACAGATACGCAGTATTTT.

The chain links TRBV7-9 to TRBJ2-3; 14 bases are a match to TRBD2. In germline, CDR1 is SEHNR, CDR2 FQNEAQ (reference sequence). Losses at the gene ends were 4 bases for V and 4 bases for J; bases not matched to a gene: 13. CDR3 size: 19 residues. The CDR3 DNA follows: TGTGCCAGCAGCTCCTTAAGAGGGACTAGCGGGAGACTGGCAGATACGCAGTATTTT. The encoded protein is CASSSLRGTSGRLADTQYF.

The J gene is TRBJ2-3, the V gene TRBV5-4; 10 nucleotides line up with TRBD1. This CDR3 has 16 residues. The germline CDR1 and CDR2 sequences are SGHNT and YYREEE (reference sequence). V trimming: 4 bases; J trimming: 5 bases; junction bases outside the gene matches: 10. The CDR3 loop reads CASSRFGTGAGDTQYF. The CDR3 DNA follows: TGTGCCAGCAGCCGATTCGGGACAGGGGCAGGAGATACGCAGTATTTT.

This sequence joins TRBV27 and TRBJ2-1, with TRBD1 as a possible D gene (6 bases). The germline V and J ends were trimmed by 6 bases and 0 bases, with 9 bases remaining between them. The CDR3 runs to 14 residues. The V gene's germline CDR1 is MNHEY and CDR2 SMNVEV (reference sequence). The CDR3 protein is CASRQGSSYNEQFF. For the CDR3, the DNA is TGTGCCAGCAGGCAGGGGAGCTCCTACAATGAGCAGTTCTTC.

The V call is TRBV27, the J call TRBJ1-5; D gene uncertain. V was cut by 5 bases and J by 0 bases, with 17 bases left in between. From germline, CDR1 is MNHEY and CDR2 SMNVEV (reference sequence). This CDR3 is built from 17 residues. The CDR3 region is CASSGEGRGISNQPQHF. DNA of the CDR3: TGTGCCAGCAGTGGTGAGGGTCGGGGTATTAGCAATCAGCCCCAGCATTTT.

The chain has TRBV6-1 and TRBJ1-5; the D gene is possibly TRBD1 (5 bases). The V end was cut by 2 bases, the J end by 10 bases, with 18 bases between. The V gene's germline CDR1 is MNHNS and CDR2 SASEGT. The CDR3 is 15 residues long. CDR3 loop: CASSETSGLLQPQHF. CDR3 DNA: TGTGCCAGCAGTGAAACTTCGGGACTCCTTCAACCCCAGCATTTT.

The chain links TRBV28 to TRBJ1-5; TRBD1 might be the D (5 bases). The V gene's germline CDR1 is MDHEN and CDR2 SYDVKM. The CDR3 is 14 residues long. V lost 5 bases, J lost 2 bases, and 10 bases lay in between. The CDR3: CASSRGFGNQPQHF. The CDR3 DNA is TGTGCCAGCAGTCGGGGGTTCGGCAATCAGCCCCAGCATTTT. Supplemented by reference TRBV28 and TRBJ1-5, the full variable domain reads DVKVTQSSRYLVKRTGEKVFLECVQDMDHENMFWYRQDPGLGLRLIYFSYDVKMKEKGDIPEGYSVSREKKERFSLILESASTNQTSMYLCASSRGFGNQPQHFGDGTRLSIL.

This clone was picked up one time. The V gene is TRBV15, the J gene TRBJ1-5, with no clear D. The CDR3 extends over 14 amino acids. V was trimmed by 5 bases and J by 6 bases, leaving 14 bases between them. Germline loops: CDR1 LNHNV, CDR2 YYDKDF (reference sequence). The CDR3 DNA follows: TGTGCCACCAGCCTCTACCGGTCGGGTCAGCCCCAGCATTTT. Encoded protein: CATSLYRSGQPQHF.

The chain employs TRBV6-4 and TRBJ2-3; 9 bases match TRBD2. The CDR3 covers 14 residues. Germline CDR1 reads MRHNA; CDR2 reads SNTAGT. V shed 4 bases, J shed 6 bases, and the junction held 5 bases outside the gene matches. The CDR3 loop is CASSAKGLADTQYF. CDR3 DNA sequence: TGTGCCAGCAGTGCCAAAGGACTAGCGGATACGCAGTATTTT.

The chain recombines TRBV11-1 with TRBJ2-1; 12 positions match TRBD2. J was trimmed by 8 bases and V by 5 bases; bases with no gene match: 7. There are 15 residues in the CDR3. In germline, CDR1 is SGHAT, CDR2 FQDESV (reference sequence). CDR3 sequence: CASSQGLAGGDEQFF. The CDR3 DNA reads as TGTGCCAGCAGCCAGGGACTAGCGGGCGGGGATGAGCAGTTCTTC.

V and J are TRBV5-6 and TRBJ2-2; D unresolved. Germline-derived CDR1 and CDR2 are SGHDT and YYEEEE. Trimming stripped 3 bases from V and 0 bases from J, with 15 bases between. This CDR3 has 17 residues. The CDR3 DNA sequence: TGTGCCAGCAGCTCGCGGCAGTCGACTCCGAACACCGGGGAGCTGTTTTTT. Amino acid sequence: CASSSRQSTPNTGELFF.

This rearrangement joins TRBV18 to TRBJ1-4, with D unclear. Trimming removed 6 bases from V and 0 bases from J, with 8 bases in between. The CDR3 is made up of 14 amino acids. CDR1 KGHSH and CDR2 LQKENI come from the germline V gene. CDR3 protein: CASSPGATNEKLFF. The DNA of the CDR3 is TGTGCCAGCTCTCCCGGTGCAACTAATGAAAAACTGTTTTTT.

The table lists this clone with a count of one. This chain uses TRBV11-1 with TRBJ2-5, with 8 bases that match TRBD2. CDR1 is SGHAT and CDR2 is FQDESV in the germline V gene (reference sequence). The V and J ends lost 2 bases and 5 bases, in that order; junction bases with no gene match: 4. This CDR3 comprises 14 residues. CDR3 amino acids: CASSLTGGPETQYF. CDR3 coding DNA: TGTGCCAGCAGCTTAACGGGGGGGCCCGAGACCCAGTACTTC.

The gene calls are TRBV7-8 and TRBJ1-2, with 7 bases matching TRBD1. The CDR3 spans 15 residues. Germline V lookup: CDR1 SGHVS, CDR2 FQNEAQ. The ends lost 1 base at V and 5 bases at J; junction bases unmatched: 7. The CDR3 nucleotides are TGTGCCAGCAGCTTAGAGGCCAGGGGGATTTATGGCTACACCTTC. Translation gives CASSLEARGIYGYTF.

The CDR3 sequence: CASSLGWRQGVGYTF. Here the CDR3 DNA reads TGTGCCAGCAGCTTAGGGTGGAGACAGGGGGTAGGCTACACCTTC. The chain is built from TRBV7-2 and TRBJ1-2, with 9 nucleotides matching TRBD1. Germline CDR1 is SGHTA and CDR2 is FQGNSA. Losses at the gene ends were 1 base for V and 8 bases for J; bases not matched to a gene: 8. The CDR3 covers 15 residues.

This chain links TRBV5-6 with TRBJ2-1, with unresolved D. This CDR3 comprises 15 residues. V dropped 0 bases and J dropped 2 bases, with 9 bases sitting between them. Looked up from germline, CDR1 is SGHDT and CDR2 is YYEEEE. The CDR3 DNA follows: TGTGCCAGCAGCTTGGCCGGAGATCCCTACAATGAGCAGTTCTTC. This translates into CASSLAGDPYNEQFF.

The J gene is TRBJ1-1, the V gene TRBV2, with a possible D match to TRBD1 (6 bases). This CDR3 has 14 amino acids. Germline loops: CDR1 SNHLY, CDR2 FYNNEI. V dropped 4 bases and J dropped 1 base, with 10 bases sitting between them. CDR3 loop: CASSVQGTNTEAFF. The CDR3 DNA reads TGTGCCAGCAGTGTCCAGGGGACGAACACTGAAGCTTTCTTT.

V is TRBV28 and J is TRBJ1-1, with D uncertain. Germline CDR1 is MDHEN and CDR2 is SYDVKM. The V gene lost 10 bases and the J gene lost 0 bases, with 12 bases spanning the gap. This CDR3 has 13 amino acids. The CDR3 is CATEVGMNTEAFF. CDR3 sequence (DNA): TGTGCCACCGAGGTAGGAATGAACACTGAAGCTTTCTTT.

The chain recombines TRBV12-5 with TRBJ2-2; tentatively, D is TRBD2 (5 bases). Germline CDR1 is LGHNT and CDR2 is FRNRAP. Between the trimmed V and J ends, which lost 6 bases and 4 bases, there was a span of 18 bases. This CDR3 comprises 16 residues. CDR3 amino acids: CASGPDKGAGTGELFF. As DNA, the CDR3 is TGTGCTAGTGGCCCCGACAAGGGTGCGGGCACCGGGGAGCTGTTTTTT.

The CDR3 is CASRPRVQETQYF. The CDR3 DNA reads as TGTGCCAGCAGACCACGGGTCCAAGAGACCCAGTACTTC. The V call is TRBV2, the J call TRBJ2-5; D is unclear. V dropped 6 bases and J dropped 1 base, with 9 bases sitting between them. Germline V gene data show CDR1 as SNHLY and CDR2 as FYNNEI. This CDR3 has 13 residues.

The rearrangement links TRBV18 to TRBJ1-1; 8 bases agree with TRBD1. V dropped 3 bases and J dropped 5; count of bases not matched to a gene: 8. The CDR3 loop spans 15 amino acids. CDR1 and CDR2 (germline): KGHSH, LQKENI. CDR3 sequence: CASSPLDRGETEAFF. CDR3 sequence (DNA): TGTGCCAGCTCACCTCTTGACAGGGGCGAAACTGAAGCTTTCTTT.

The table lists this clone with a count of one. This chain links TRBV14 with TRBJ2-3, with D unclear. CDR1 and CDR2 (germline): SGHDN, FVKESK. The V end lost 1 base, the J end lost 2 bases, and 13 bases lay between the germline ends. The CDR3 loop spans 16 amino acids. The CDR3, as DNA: TGTGCCAGCAGCCAAGGTTATGCAGTTCCCACAGATACGCAGTATTTT. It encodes CASSQGYAVPTDTQYF.

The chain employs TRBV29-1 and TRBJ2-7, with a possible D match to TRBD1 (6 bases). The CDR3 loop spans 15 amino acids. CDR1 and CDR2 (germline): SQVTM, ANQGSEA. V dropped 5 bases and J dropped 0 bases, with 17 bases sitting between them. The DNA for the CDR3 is TGCAGCGTTTTTTCGACAGGAGGAAGCTCCTACGAGCAGTACTTC. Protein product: CSVFSTGGSSYEQYF.

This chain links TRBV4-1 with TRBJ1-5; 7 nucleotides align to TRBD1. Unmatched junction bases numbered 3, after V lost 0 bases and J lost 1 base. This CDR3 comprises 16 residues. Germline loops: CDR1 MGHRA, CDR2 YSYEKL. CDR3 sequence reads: CASSQEPTGSNQPQHF. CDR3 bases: TGCGCCAGCAGCCAAGAACCGACAGGGAGCAATCAGCCCCAGCATTTT.

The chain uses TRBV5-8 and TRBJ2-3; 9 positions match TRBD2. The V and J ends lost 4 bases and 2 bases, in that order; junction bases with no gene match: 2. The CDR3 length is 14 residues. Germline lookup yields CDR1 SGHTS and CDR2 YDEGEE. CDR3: CASSLGLATDTQYF. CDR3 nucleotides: TGTGCCAGCAGCCTGGGACTAGCCACAGATACGCAGTATTTT.

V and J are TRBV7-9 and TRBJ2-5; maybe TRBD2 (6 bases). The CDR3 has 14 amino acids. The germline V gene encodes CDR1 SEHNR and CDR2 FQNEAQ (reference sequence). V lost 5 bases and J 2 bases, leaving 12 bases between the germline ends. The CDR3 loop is CASSVGREQETQYF. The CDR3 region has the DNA TGTGCCAGCAGCGTAGGGCGGGAACAAGAGACCCAGTACTTC.

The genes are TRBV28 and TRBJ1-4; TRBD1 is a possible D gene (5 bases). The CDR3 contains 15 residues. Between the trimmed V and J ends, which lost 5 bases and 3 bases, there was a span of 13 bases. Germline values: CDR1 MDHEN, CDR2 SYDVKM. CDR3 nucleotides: TGTGCCAGCAGTGAGCAACAGGCTTCTAATGAAAAACTGTTTTTT. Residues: CASSEQQASNEKLFF.